What follows describes a single T cell receptor beta chain. The antigen is unknown. A much larger clone differs by one base, so this may be a read error. The CDR3 carries no conserved terminal phenylalanine or tryptophan, so it likely arises from a read error. TCR beta CDR3 regions were amplified from RNA transcripts. HTBI primers drove first-round RT-PCR of the TCR CDR3. TCRdb fed the multiplex PCR reads into MiXCR, producing one record per CDR3 protein. Of over 45,000 distinct CDR3 sequences in the sample, 49% were seen once. Using around 10 ml of fresh peripheral blood, PBMCs were prepared. This record comes from a study of T cells in Graves' hyperthyroidism and ophthalmopathy. Study-level background: Initial diagnosis, before any treatment, was when peripheral blood was collected.

This CDR3 is 18 amino acids long. J was trimmed by 6 bases and V by 3 bases; bases with no gene match: 11. Study-wide points: Before onset, ophthalmopathy was predicted by the model a median roughly six months earlier.

This TCR was recovered from a young woman with Graves' ophthalmopathy. The sequencing input was blood. The rearrangement uses TRBV12-3 or TRBV12-4 and TRBJ2-2; 12 bases line up with TRBD2. This CDR3 is CASSFGLAGGSAPGELFL. In nucleotides, the CDR3 is TGTGCCAGCAGTTTTGGGCTAGCGGGAGGGTCGGCCCCCGGGGAGCTGTTTCTT.